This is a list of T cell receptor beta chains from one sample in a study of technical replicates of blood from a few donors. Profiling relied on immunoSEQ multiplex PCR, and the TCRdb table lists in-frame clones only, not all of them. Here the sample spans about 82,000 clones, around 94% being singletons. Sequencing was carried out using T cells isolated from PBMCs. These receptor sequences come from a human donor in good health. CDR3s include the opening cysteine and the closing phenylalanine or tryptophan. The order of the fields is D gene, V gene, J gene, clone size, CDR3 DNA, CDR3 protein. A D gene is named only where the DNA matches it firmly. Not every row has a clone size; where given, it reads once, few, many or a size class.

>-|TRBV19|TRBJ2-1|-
TGTGCCAGTAGTACCAATTTCATCAATGAGCAGTTCTTC
CASSTNFINEQFF
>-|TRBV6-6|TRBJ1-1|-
TGTGCCAGCACCGACCGAAGAATAGGGGTAAGCACTGAAGCTTTCTTT
CASTDRRIGVSTEAFF
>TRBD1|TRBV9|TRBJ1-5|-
TGTGCCAGCAGCGTAGGGGGACAGACTTACAATCAGCCCCAGCATTTT
CASSVGGQTYNQPQHF
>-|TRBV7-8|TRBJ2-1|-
TGTGCCAGCAGCTTAGCCCTCATCGGAGCTAGCCCGGGTCCGGATGAGCAGTTCTTC
CASSLALIGASPGPDEQFF
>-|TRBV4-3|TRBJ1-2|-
TGCGCCAGCAGCCATTCCTACCTGAAACCGGGACATCCCAACTATGGCTACACCTTC
CASSHSYLKPGHPNYGYTF
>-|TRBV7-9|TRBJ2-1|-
TGTGCCAGCAGCTTAGCGTCTACTGAGCAGTTCTTC
CASSLASTEQFF
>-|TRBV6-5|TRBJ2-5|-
TGTGCCAGCAGTTACTCCTCGACCCAGTACTTC
CASSYSSTQYF
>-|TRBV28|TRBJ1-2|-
TGTGCCAGCAGTTCCTATTTCAACTATGGCTACACCTTC
CASSSYFNYGYTF
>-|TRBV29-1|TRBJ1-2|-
TGCAGCGTCGCCCCCCCGACAGACATCTATGGCTACACCTTC
CSVAPPTDIYGYTF
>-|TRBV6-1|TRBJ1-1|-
TGTGCCAGCAACCAAGATGAGGGGGCTGAAGCTTTCTTT
CASNQDEGAEAFF
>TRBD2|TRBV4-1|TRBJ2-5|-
TGCGCCAGCAGCCAAGGACGGGGGGACGCCAAAGAGACCCAGTACTTC
CASSQGRGDAKETQYF
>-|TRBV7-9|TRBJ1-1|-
TGTGCCAGCAGCTTGTCCGGGAGCGGAACTGAAGCTTTCTTT
CASSLSGSGTEAFF
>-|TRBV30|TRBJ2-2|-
TGTGCCTGGAAAGGACAGTATACCGGGGAGCTGTTTTTT
CAWKGQYTGELFF
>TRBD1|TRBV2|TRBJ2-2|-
TGTGCCAGCGGACACCAGGGGGTGGTTTGGACCGGGGAGCTGTTTTTT
CASGHQGVVWTGELFF
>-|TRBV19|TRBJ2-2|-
TGTGCCAGTAGTATACAGGGGCACGGGGAGCTGTTTTTT
CASSIQGHGELFF
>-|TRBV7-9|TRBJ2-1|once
TGTGCCAGCCGTTTAAGTATCGGCAATGAGCAGTTCTTC
CASRLSIGNEQFF
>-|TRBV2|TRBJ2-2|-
TGTGCCAGCAGTGATACCGGCCAGACGGGAAGGAACACCGGGGAGCTGTTTTTT
CASSDTGQTGRNTGELFF
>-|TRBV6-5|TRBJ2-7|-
TGTGCCAGCAGCATCGGACAGATGGTATACGAGCAGTACTTC
CASSIGQMVYEQYF
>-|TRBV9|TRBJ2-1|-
TGTGCCAGCAGCCTCGTCGGGGAGCAGTTCTTC
CASSLVGEQFF
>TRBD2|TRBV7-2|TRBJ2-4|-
TGTGCCAGCAGCACTCTAGCGGGAGTACACATTCAGTACTTC
CASSTLAGVHIQYF
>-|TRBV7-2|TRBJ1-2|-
TGTGCCAGCAGCCTCCCCACAGGGTATGGCTACACCTTC
CASSLPTGYGYTF
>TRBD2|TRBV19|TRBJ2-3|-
TGTGCCAGTAGTACCTCTAGCGGGAGCACAGATACGCAGTATTTT
CASSTSSGSTDTQYF
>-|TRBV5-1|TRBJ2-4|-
TGCGCCAGCAGCTTGGGGGGCTCTCTAGCCAAAAACATTCAGTACTTC
CASSLGGSLAKNIQYF
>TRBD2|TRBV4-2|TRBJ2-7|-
TGTGCCAGCAGCCAAGAAATTTTATCGGGAGGGCTGAACGAGCAGTACTTC
CASSQEILSGGLNEQYF
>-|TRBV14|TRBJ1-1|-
TGTGCCAGCAGCCAGGCCTACACTGAAGCTTTCTTT
CASSQAYTEAFF
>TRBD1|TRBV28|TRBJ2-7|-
TGTGCCAGTAGGACAGGGCCCGAGCAGTACTTC
CASRTGPEQYF
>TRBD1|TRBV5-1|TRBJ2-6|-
TGCGCCAGCAGCTTGGTGGGACAGGGAGTATCCGGGGCCAACGTCCTGACTTTC
CASSLVGQGVSGANVLTF
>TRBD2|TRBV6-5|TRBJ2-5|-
TGTGCCAGCAGTTACAAGGGACTAGAGGTATCGCAGTACTTC
CASSYKGLEVSQYF
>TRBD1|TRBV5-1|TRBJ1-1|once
TGCGCCAGCAGCTGGGGACAGGGATTTGGGAACACTGAAGCTTTCTTT
CASSWGQGFGNTEAFF
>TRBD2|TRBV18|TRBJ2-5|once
TGTGCCAGCTCACCACCGGCGGGAGGGCTTGAGGAGACCCAGTACTTC
CASSPPAGGLEETQYF
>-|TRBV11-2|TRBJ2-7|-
TGTGCCAGCAGCTTTTACGGGGAAACCTACGAGCAGTACTTC
CASSFYGETYEQYF
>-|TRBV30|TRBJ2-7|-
TGTGCCTGGAGTCTCCAGGGAAAATCCTACGAGCAGTACTTC
CAWSLQGKSYEQYF
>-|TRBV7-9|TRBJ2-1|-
TGTGCCAGCAGCTTAATCAGGGGCAATGAGCAGTTCTTC
CASSLIRGNEQFF
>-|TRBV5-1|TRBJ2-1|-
TGCGCCAGTCTGAGGTTAGAGGGTGATGAGCAGTTCTTC
CASLRLEGDEQFF
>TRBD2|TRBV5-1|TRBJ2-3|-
TGCGCCAGCAGCCCTGGGACTAGCGGGAACACAGATACGCAGTATTTT
CASSPGTSGNTDTQYF
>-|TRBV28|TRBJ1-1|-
TGTGCCAGCAGCCCACCACGAGACAGACCCACTGAAGCTTTCTTT
CASSPPRDRPTEAFF
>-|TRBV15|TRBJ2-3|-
TGTGCCACCAGCGGAAAAGACAGGCTGGGGCCAGATACGCAGTATTTT
CATSGKDRLGPDTQYF
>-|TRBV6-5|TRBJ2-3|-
TGTGCCAGCAGAGACGGGGGGCACGCAGATACGCAGTATTTT
CASRDGGHADTQYF
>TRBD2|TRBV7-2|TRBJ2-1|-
TGTGCCAGCAGTTCGACGGGGACTAGCAATGAGCAGTTCTTC
CASSSTGTSNEQFF
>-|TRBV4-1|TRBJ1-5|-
TGCGCCAGCAGCCACCCGGAGCTGAGCAAGCCCCAGCATTTT
CASSHPELSKPQHF
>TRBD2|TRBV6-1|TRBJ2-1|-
TGTGCCAGCAGTGAACCTCCTTTAAGCGGGAGGGCTTTCTTC
CASSEPPLSGRAFF
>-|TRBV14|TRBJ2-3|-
TGTGCCAGCAGCCACGGACTGAGGGATACGCAGTATTTT
CASSHGLRDTQYF
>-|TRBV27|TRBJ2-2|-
TGTGCCAGCAGTTCCTACAGGAACACCGGGGAGCTGTTTTTT
CASSSYRNTGELFF
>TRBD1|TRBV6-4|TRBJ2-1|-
TGTGCCAGCAGTGACGGGACAGGAGGCAATGAGCAGTTCTTC
CASSDGTGGNEQFF